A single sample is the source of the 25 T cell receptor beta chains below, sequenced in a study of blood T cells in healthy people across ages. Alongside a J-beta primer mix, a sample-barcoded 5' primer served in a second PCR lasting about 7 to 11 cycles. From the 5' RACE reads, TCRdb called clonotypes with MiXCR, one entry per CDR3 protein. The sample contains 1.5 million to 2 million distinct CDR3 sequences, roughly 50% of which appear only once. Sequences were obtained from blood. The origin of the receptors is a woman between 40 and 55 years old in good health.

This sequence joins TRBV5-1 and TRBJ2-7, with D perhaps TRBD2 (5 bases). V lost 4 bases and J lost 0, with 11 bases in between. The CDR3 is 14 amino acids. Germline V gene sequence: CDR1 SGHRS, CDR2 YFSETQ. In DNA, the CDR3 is TGCGCCAGCAGCGTAGACGGGGACTCCTACGAGCAGTACTTC. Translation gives CASSVDGDSYEQYF. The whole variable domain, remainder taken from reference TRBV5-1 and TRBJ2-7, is KAGVTQTPRYLIKTRGQQVTLSCSPISGHRSVSWYQQTPGQGLQFLFEYFSETQRNKGNFPGRFSGRQFSNSRSEMNVSTLELGDSALYLCASSVDGDSYEQYFGPGTRLTVT.

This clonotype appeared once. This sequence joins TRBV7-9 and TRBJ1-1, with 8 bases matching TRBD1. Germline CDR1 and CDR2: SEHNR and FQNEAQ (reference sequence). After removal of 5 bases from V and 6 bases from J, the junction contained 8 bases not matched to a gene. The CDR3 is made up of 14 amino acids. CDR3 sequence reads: CASSQDRDGAEAFF. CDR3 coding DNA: TGTGCCAGCAGCCAGGACAGGGACGGCGCTGAAGCTTTCTTT.

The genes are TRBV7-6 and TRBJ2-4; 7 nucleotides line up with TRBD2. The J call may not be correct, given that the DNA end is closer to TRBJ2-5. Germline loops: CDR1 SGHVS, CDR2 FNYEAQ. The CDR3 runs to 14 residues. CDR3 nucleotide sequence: TGTGCCAGCAGCTCGGGGGGAAGGGCAGAGACCCAGTACTTC. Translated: CASSSGGRAETQYF.

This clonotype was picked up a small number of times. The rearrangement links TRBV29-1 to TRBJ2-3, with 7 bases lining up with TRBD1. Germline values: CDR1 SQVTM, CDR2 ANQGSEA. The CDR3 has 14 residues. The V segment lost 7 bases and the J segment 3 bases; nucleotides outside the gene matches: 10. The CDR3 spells CSAVQGMGTDTQYF. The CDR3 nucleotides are TGCAGCGCCGTACAGGGGATGGGGACAGATACGCAGTATTTT.

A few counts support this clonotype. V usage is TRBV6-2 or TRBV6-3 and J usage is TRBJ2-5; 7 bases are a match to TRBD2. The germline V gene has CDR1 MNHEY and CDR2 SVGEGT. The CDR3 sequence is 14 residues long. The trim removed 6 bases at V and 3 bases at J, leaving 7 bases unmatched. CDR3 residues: CASSDWGGEETQYF. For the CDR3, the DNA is TGTGCCAGCAGCGACTGGGGAGGGGAAGAGACCCAGTACTTC.

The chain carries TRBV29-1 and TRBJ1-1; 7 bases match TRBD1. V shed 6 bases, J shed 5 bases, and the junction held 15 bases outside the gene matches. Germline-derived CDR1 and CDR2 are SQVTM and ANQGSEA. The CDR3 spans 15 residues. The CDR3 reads CSVGDLQGRGTEAFF. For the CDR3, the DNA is TGCAGCGTGGGGGATCTACAGGGGCGGGGGACTGAAGCTTTCTTT.

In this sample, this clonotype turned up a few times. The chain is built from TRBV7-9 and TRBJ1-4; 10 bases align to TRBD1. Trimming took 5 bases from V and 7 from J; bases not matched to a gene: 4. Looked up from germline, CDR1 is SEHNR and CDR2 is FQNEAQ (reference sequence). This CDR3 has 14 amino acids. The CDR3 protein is CASSLDRGSEKLFF. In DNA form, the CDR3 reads TGTGCCAGCAGCCTGGACAGGGGGAGTGAAAAACTGTTTTTT.

CDR3: CASSYPRTGAYEQYF. In DNA form, the CDR3 reads TGTGCCAGCAGTTACCCAAGGACAGGGGCCTACGAGCAGTACTTC. The chain couples TRBV7-2 to TRBJ2-7; TRBD1 aligns across 9 bases. Losses at the gene ends were 6 bases for V and 2 bases for J; bases not matched to a gene: 8. The length of the CDR3 is 15 residues. From germline, CDR1 is SGHTA and CDR2 FQGNSA.

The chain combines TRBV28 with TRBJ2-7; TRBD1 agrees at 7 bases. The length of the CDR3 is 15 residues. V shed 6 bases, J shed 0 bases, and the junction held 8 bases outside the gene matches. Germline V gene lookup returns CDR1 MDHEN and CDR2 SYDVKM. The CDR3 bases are TGTGCCAGCAGATTTAAAGGGACAGTCTCCTACGAGCAGTACTTC. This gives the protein CASRFKGTVSYEQYF. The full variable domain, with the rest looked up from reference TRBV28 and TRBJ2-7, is DVKVTQSSRYLVKRTGEKVFLECVQDMDHENMFWYRQDPGLGLRLIYFSYDVKMKEKGDIPEGYSVSREKKERFSLILESASTNQTSMYLCASRFKGTVSYEQYFGPGTRLTVT.

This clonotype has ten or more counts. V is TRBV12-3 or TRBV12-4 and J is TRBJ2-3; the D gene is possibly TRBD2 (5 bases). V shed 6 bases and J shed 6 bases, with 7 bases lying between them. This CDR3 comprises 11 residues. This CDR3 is CASRRGDTQYF. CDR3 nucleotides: TGTGCCAGCAGAAGAGGGGATACGCAGTATTTT.

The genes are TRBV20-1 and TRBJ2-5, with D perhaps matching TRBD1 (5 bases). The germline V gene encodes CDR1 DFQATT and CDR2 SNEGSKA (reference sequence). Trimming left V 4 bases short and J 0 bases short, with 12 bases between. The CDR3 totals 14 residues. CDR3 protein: CSAKGPEYQETQYF. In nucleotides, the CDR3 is TGCAGTGCTAAGGGGCCTGAATACCAAGAGACCCAGTACTTC.

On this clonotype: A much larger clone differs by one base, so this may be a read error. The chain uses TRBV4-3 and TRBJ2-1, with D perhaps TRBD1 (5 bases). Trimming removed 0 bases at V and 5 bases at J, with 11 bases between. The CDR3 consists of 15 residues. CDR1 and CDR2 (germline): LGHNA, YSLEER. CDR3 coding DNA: TGCGCCAGCAGCCAAGAAGGCATAGGGGACAATGAGCAGTTCTTC. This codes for CASSQEGIGDNEQFF.

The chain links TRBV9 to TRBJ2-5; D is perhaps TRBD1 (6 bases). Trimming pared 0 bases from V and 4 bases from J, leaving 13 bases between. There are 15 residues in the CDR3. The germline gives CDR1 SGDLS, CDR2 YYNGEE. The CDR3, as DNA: TGTGCCAGCAGCGTAGGACAGGTGAGAGGAGAGACCCAGTACTTC. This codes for CASSVGQVRGETQYF.

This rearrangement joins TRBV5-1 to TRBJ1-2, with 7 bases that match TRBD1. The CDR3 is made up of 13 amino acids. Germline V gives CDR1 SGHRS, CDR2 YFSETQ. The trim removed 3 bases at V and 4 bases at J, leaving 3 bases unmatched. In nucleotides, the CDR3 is TGCGCCAGCAGCTGGGGACAGAGCTATGGCTACACCTTC. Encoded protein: CASSWGQSYGYTF.

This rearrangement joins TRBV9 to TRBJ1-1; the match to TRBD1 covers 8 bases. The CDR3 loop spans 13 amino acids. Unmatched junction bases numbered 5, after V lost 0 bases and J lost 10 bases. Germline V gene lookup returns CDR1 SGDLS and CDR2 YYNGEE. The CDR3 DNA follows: TGTGCCAGCAGCGTAGACAGGGGGGATGTAGCTTTCTTT. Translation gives CASSVDRGDVAFF.

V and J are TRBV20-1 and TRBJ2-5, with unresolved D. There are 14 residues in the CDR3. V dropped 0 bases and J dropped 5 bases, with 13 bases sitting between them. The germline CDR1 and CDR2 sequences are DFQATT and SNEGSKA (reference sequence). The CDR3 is CSARDRSRKETQYF. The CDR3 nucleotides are TGCAGTGCTAGAGATCGATCCCGTAAGGAGACCCAGTACTTC.

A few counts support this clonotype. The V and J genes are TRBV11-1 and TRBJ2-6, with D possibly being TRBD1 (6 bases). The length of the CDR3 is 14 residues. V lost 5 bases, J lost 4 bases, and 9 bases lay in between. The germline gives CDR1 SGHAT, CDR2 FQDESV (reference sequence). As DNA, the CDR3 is TGTGCCAGCAGCCCTGGACAGGGGGCCAACGTCCTGACTTTC. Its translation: CASSPGQGANVLTF.

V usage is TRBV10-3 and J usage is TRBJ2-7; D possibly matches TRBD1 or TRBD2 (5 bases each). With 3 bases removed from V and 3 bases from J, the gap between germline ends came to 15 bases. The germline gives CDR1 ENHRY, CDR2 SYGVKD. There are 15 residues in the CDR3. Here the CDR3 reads CAISEESGTDYEQYF. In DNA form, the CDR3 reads TGTGCCATCAGTGAAGAATCAGGGACCGACTACGAGCAGTACTTC.

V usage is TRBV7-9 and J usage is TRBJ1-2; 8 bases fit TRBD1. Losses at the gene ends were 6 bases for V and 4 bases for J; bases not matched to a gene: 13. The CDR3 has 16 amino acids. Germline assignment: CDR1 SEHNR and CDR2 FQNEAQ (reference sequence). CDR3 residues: CASSPGQGLRLYGYTF. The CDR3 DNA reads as TGTGCCAGCAGTCCCGGACAGGGCCTTAGACTCTATGGCTACACCTTC.

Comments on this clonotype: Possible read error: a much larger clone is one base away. The CDR3 nucleotides read TGTGCCAGCAGCGCATCCACAACTGGCAGGGGTCAAGAGACCCAGTACTTC. Protein product: CASSASTTGRGQETQYF. The rearrangement joins TRBV7-2 to TRBJ2-5, with D maybe TRBD1 (6 bases). Between the trimmed V and J ends, which lost 5 bases and 2 bases, there was a span of 21 bases. The CDR3 length is 17 residues. The germline V gene encodes CDR1 SGHTA and CDR2 FQGNSA.

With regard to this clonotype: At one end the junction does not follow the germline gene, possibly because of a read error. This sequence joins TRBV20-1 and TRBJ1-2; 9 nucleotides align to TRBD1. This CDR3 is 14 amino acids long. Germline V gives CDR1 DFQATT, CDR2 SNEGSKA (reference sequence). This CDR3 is CSAPNRDRVDGCTF. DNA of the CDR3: TGCAGTGCCCCCAACCGGGACAGGGTTGATGGCTGCACCTTC.

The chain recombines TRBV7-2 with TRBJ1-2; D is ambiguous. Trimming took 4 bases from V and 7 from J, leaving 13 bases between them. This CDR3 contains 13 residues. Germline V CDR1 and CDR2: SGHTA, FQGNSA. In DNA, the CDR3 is TGTGCCAGCAGCTCCGGTATTAGGGTTGGCTACACCTTC. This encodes CASSSGIRVGYTF.

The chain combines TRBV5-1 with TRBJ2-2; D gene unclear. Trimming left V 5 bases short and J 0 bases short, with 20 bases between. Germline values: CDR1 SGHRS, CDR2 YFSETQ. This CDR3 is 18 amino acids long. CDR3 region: CASRPSSGVTTNTGELFF. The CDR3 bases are TGCGCCAGCAGGCCGTCTTCTGGAGTCACGACGAACACCGGGGAGCTGTTTTTT. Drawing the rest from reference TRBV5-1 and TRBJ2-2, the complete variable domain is KAGVTQTPRYLIKTRGQQVTLSCSPISGHRSVSWYQQTPGQGLQFLFEYFSETQRNKGNFPGRFSGRQFSNSRSEMNVSTLELGDSALYLCASRPSSGVTTNTGELFFGEGSRLTVL.

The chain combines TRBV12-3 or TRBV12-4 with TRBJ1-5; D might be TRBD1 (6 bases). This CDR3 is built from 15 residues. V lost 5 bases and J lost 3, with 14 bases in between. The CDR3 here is CASSIPGVSNQPQHF. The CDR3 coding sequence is TGTGCCAGCAGTATCCCAGGGGTTTCCAATCAGCCCCAGCATTTT.

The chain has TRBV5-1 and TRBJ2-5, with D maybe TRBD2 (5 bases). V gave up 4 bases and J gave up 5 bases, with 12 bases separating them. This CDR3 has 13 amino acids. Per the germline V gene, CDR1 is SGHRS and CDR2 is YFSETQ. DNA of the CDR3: TGCGCCAGCAGCGGGCAGAGGGAGGAGACCCAGTACTTC. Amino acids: CASSGQREETQYF.